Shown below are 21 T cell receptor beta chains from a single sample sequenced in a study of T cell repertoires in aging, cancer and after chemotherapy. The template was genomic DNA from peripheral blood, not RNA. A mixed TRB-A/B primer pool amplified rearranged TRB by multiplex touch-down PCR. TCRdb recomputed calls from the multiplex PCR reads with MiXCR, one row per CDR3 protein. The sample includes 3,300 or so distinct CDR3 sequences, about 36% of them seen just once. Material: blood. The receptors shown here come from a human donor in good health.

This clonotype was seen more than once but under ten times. This CDR3 reads CSVGRENTEAFF. Here the CDR3 DNA reads TGCAGCGTCGGACGTGAGAACACTGAAGCTTTCTTT. V usage is TRBV29-1 and J usage is TRBJ1-1; D remains unclear. The germline V and J ends were trimmed by 6 bases and 1 base, with 9 bases remaining between them. CDR3 length: 12 amino acids. Germline V CDR1 and CDR2: SQVTM, ANQGSEA.

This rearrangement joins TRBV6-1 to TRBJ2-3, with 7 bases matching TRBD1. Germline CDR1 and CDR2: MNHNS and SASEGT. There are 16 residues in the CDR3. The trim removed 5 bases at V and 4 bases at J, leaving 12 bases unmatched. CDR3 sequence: CASSYSRSRGPDTQYF. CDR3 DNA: TGTGCCAGCAGTTACTCGAGGTCAAGGGGGCCAGATACGCAGTATTTT.

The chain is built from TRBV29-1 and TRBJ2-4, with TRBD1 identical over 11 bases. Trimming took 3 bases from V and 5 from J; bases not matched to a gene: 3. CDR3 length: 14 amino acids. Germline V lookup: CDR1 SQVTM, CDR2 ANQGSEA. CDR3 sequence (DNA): TGCAGCGTTGAGAGGACAGGGGGCGAAAACATTCAGTACTTC. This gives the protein CSVERTGGENIQYF.

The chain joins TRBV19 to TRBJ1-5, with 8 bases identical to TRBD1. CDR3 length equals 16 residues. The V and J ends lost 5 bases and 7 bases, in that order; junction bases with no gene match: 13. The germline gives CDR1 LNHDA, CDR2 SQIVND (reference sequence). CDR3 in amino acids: CASSVGTGRDDQPQHF. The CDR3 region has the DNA TGTGCCAGTAGTGTGGGGACAGGACGGGACGACCAGCCCCAGCATTTT.

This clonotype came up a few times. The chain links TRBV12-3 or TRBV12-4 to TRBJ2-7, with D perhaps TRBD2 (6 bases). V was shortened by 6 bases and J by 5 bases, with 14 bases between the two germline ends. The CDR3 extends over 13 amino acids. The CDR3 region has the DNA TGTGCCAGCAGCCCGGGGGTTCCCGACGAGCAGTACTTC. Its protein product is CASSPGVPDEQYF.

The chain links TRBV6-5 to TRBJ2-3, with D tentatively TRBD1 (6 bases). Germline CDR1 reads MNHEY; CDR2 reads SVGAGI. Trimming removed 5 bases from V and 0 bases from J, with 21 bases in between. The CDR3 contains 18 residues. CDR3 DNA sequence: TGTGCCAGCAGTATCAAAGGTACAGGGAGCACTAGCACAGATACGCAGTATTTT. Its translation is CASSIKGTGSTSTDTQYF.

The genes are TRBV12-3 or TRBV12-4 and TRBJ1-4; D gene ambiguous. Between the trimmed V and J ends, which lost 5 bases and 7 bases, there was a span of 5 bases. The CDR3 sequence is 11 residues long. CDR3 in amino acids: CASSPREKLFF. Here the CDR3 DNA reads TGTGCCAGCAGTCCGCGTGAAAAACTGTTTTTT.

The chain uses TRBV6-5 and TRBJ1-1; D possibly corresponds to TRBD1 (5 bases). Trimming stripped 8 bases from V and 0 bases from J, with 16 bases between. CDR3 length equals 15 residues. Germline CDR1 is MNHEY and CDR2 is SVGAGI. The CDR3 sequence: CASHPGTAVNTEAFF. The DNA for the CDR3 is TGTGCCAGCCACCCCGGGACTGCGGTGAACACTGAAGCTTTCTTT.

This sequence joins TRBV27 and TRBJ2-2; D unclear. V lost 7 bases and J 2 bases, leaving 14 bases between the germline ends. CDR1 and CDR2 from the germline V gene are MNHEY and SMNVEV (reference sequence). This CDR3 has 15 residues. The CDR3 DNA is TGTGCCAGCACCCCCGGATATTATAACACCGGGGAGCTGTTTTTT. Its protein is CASTPGYYNTGELFF.

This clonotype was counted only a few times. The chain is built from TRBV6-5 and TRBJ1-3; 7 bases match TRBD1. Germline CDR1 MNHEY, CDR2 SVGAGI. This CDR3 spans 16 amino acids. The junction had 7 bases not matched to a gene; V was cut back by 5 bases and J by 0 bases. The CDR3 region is CASSRQTGHSGNTIYF. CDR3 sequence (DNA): TGTGCCAGCAGTCGCCAGACAGGGCACTCTGGAAACACCATATATTTT.

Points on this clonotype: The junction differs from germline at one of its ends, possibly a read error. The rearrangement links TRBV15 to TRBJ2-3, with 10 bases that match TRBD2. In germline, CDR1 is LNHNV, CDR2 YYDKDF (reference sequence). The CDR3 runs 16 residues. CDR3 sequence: CATSRDGLAGAETQYF. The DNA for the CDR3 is TGTGCCACCAGCAGAGATGGGCTAGCGGGGGCAGAAACGCAGTATTTT. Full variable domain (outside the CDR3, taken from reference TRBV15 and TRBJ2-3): DAMVIQNPRYQVTQFGKPVTLSCSQTLNHNVMYWYQQKSSQAPKLLFHYYDKDFNNEADTPDNFQSRRPNTSFCFLDIRSPGLGDTAMYLCATSRDGLAGAETQYFGPGTRLTVL.

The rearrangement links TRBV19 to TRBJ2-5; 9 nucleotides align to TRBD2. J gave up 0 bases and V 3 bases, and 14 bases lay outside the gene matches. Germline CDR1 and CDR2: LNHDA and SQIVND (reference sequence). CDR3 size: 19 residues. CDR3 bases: TGTGCCAGTAGTATTGAGGCAGGGGTGGCGGGGGGGAACCAAGAGACCCAGTACTTC. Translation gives CASSIEAGVAGGNQETQYF.

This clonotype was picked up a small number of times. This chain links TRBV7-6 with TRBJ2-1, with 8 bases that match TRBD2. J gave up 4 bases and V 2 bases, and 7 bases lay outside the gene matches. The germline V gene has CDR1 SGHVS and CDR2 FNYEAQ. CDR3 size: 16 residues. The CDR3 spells CASSLRASGLYNEQFF. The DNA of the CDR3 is TGTGCCAGCAGCTTAAGGGCTAGCGGGCTTTACAATGAGCAGTTCTTC.

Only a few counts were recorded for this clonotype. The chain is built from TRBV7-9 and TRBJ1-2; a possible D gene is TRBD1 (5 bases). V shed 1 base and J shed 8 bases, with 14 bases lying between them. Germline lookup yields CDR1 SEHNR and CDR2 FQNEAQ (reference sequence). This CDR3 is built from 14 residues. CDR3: CASSLGTTDPGYTF. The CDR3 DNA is TGTGCCAGCAGCTTAGGGACGACAGATCCGGGCTACACCTTC. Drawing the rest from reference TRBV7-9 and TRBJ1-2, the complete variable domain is DTGVSQNPRHKITKRGQNVTFRCDPISEHNRLYWYRQTLGQGPEFLTYFQNEAQLEKSRLLSDRFSAERPKGSFSTLEIQRTEQGDSAMYLCASSLGTTDPGYTFGSGTRLTVV.

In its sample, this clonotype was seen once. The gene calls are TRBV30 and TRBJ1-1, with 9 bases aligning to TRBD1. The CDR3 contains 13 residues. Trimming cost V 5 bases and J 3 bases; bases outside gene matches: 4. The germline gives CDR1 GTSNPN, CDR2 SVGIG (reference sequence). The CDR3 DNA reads TGTGCCTGGGAGGGACAGGGTTACACTGAAGCTTTCTTT. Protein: CAWEGQGYTEAFF.

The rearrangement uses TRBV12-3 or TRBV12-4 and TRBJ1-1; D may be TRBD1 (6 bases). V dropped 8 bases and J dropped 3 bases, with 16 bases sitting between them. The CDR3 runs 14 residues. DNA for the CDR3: TGTGCCAGCGGGGCGGGGGCGCGGGACACTGAAGCTTTCTTT. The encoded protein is CASGAGARDTEAFF.

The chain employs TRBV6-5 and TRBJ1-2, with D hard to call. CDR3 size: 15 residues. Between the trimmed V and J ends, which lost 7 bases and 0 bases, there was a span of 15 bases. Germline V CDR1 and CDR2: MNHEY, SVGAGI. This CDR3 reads CASTPRSQSNYGYTF. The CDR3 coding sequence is TGTGCCAGCACTCCTAGAAGCCAATCTAACTATGGCTACACCTTC.

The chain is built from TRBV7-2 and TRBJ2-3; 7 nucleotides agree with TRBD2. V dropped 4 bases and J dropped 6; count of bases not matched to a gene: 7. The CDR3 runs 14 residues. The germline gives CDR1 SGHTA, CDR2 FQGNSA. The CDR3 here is CASSSGGGTDTQYF. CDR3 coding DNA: TGTGCCAGCAGCTCCGGGGGAGGGACCGATACGCAGTATTTT.

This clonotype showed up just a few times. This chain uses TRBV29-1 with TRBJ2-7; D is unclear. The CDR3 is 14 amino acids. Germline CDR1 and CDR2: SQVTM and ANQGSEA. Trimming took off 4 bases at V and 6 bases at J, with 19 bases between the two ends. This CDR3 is CSVVRQTARSEQYF. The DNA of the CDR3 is TGCAGCGTTGTAAGGCAGACGGCCCGCTCCGAGCAGTACTTC.

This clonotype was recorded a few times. The DNA for the CDR3 is TGTGCCAGCTCACCCGCGGACAGGGAGGAGACCCAGTACTTC. Translating it yields CASSPADREETQYF. The gene calls are TRBV18 and TRBJ2-5; TRBD1 matches 8 bases. The V gene's germline CDR1 is KGHSH and CDR2 LQKENI. V gave up 3 bases and J gave up 5 bases; unmatched junction bases: 5. This CDR3 has 14 residues.

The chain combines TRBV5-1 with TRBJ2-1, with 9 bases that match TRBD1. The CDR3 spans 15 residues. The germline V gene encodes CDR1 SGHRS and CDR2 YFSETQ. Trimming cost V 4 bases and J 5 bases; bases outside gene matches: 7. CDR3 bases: TGCGCCAGCAGCCCAGACGGGACAGGGAACAATGAGCAGTTCTTC. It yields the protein CASSPDGTGNNEQFF.